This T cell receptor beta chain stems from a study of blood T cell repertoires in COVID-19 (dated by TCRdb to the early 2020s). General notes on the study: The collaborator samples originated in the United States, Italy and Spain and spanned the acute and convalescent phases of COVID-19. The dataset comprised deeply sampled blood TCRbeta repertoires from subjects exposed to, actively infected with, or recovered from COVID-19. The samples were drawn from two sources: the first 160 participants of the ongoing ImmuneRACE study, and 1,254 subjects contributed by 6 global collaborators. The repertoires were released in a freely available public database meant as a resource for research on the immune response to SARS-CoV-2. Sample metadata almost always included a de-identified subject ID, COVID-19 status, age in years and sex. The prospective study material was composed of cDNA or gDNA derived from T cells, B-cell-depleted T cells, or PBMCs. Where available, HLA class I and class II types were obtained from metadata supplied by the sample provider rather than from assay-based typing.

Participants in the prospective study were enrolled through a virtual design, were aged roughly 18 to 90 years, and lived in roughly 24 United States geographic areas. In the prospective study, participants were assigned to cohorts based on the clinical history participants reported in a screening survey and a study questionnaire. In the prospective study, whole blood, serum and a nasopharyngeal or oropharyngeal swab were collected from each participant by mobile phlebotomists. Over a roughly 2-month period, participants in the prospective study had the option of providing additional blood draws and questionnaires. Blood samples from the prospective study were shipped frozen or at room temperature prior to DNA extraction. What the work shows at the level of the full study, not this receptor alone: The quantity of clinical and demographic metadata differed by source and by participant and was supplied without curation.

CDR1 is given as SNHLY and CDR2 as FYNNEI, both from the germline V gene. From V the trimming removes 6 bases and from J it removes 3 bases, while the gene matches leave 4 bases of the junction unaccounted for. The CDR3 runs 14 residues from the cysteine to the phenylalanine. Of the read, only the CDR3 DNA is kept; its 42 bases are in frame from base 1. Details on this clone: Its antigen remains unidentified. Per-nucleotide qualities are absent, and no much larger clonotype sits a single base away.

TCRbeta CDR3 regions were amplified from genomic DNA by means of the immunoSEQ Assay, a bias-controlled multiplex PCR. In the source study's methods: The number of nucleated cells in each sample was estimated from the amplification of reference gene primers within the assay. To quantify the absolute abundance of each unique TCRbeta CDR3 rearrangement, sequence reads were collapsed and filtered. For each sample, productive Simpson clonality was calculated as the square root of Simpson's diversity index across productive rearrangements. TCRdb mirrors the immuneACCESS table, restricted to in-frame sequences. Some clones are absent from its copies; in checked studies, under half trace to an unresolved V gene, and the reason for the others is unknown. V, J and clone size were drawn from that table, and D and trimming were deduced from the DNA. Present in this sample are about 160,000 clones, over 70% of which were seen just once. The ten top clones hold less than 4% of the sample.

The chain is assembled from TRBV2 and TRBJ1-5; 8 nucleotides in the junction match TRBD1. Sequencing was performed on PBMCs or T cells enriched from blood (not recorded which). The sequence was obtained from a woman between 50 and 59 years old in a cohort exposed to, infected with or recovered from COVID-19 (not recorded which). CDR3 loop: CASRLDRVNQPQHF. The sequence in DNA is TGTGCCAGCAGGCTGGACAGGGTCAATCAGCCCCAGCATTTT.